This record covers a single T cell receptor beta chain. Antigen unknown. Other DNA sequences in the same sample also yield this CDR3. Blood was drawn once from each donor into heparinised tubes. The draws averaged roughly 120 mL. It was via CD45RO/CCR7/CD25/CD127/CD95/CD27 that CD4+ naive, central memory, regulatory and stem cell-like memory cells were sorted. V was shortened by 3 bases and J by 6 bases, with 9 bases between the two germline ends. This CDR3 comprises 12 residues. The germline V gene encodes CDR1 MNHNS and CDR2 SASEGT. Expressed TCRB transcripts were sequenced, since all the RNA that had been isolated was reverse transcribed. Here immunoSEQ multiplex PCR was the method, and the copy in TCRdb shows in-frame clones only, minus some. The sample lists about 700,000 clones; roughly 12% were seen once. The record originates from a study of beta chain features in type 1 diabetes. Whole-study context: Cell yields, gender and age were similar in healthy donors and patients. Overall study results and limits: In every one of the four CD4+ subsets, TCRB CDR3s were moderately but significantly shorter in Type 1 diabetes patients.

Sequenced input: naive CD4+ T cells from blood. The receptor was isolated from a man aged 18 to 35 with type 1 diabetes. The chain recombines TRBV6-1 with TRBJ2-7; a possible D gene is TRBD2 (6 bases). The CDR3 DNA is TGTGCCAGCAGTGAGTCCGGGGGCGAGCAGTACTTC. Amino acids: CASSESGGEQYF.